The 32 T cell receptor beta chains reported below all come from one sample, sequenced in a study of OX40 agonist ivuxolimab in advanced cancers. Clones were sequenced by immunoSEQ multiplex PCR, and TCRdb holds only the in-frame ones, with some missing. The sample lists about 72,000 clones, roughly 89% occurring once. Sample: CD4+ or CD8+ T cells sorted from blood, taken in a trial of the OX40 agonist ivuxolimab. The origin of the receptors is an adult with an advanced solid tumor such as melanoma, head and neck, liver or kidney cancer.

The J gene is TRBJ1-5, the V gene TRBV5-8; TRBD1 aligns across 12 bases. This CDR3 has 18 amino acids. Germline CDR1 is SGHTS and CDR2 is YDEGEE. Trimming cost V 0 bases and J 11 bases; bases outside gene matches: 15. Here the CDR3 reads CASSLAPGQGALRRAQHF. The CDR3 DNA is TGTGCCAGCAGCTTGGCGCCGGGACAGGGGGCCCTACGGCGGGCCCAGCATTTT.

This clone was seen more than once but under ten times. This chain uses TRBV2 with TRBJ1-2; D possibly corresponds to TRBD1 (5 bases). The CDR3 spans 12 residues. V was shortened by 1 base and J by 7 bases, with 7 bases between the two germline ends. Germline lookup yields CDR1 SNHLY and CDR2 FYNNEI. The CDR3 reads CASSEGGGGYTF. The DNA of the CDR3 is TGTGCCAGCAGTGAAGGGGGGGGTGGCTACACCTTC.

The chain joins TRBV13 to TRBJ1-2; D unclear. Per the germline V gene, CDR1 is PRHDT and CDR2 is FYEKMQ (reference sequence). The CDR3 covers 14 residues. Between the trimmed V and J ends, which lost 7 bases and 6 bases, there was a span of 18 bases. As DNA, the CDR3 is TGTGCCAGCATGTCCAGTTGGGGTTGGGATGGCTACACCTTC. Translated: CASMSSWGWDGYTF.

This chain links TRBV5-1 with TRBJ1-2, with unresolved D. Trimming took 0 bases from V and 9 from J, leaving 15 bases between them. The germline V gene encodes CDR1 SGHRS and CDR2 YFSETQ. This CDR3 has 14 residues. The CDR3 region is CASSLESGLGSYTF. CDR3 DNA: TGCGCCAGCAGCTTGGAGTCCGGGTTAGGAAGCTACACCTTC.

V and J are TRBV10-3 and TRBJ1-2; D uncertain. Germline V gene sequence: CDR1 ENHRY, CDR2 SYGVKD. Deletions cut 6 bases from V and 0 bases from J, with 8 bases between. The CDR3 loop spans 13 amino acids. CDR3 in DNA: TGTGCCATCAGGGCCGACCCTAACTATGGCTACACCTTC. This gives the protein CAIRADPNYGYTF.

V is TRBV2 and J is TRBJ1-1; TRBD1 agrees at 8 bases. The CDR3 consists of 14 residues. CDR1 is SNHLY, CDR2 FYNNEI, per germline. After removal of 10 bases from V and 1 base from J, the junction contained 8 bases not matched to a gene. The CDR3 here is CATQTGARNTEAFF. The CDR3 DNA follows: TGTGCCACCCAGACAGGGGCTAGGAACACTGAAGCTTTCTTT.

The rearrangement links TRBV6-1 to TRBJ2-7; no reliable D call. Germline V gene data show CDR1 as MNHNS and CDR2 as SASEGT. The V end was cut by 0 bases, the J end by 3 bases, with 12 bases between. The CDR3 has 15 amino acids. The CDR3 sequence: CASSEAVGSLYEQYF. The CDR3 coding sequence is TGTGCCAGCAGTGAAGCAGTTGGCAGCCTCTACGAGCAGTACTTC.

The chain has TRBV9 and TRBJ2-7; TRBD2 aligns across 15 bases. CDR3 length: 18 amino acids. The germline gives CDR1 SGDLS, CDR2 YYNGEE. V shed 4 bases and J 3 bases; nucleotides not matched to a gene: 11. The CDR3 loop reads CASSPWTSGRAIFYEQYF. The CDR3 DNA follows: TGTGCCAGCAGCCCTTGGACTAGCGGGAGGGCAATTTTCTACGAGCAGTACTTC.

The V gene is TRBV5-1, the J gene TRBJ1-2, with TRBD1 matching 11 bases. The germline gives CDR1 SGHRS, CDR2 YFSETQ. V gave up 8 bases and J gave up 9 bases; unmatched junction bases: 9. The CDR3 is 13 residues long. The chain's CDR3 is CASAGQGGNSYTF. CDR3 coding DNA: TGCGCCAGTGCGGGACAGGGGGGAAATAGCTACACCTTC. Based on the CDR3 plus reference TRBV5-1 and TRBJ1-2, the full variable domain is KAGVTQTPRYLIKTRGQQVTLSCSPISGHRSVSWYQQTPGQGLQFLFEYFSETQRNKGNFPGRFSGRQFSNSRSEMNVSTLELGDSALYLCASAGQGGNSYTFGSGTRLTVV.

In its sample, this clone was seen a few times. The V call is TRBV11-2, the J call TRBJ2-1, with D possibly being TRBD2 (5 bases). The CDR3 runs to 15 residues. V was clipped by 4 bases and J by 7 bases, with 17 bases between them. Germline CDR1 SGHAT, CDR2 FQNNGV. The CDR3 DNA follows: TGTGCCAGCAGCTCCCAGCGGACTCTTCTTAATGAGCAGTTCTTC. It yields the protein CASSSQRTLLNEQFF.

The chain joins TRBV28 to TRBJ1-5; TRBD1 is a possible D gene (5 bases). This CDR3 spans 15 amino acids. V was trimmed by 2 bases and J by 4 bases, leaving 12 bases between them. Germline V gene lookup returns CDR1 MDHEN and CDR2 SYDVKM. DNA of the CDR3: TGTGCCAGCAGTTTACTAGGGGTTAGGAATCAGCCCCAGCATTTT. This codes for CASSLLGVRNQPQHF.

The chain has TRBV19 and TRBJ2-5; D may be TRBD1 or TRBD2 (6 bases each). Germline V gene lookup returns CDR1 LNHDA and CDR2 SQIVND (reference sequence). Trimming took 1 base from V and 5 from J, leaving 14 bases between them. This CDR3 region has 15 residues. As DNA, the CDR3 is TGTGCCAGTAGTATAGTTGGGGGGCAGGACGAGACCCAGTACTTC. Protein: CASSIVGGQDETQYF.

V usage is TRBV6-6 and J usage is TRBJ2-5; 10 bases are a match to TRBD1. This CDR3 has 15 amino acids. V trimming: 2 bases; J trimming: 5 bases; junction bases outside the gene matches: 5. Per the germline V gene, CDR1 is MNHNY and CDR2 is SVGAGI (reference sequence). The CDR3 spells CASSYQTGGVETQYF. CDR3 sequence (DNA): TGTGCCAGCAGTTACCAGACAGGGGGCGTCGAGACCCAGTACTTC.

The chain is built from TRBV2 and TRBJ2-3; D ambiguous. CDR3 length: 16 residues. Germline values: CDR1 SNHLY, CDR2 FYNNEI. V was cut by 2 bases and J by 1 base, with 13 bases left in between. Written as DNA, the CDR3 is TGTGCCAGCAGTGAATCGGTGGCCCGTGGCACAGATACGCAGTATTTT. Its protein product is CASSESVARGTDTQYF. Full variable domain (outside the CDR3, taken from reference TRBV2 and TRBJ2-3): EPEVTQTPSHQVTQMGQEVILRCVPISNHLYFYWYRQILGQKVEFLVSFYNNEISEKSEIFDDQFSVERPDGSNFTLKIRSTKLEDSAMYFCASSESVARGTDTQYFGPGTRLTVL.

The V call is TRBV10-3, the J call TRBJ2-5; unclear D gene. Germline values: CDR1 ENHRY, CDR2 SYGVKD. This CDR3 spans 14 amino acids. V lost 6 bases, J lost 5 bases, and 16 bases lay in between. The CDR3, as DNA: TGTGCCATCAGCCGTCACGCGTATGGGGAGACCCAGTACTTC. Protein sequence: CAISRHAYGETQYF.

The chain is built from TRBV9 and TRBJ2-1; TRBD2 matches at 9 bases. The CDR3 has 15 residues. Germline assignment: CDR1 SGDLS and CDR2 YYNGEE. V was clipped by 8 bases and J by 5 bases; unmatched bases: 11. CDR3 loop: CASSPSGIGDNEQFF. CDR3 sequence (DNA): TGTGCCAGTTCCCCTAGCGGGATCGGGGACAATGAGCAGTTCTTC.

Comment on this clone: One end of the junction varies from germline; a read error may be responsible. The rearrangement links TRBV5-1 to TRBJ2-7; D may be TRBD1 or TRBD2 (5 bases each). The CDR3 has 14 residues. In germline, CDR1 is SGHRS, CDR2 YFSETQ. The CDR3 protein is CASSLGPTSFEQYF. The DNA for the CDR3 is TGTGCCAGCAGCTTGGGGCCCACTAGTTTCGAGCAGTACTTC.

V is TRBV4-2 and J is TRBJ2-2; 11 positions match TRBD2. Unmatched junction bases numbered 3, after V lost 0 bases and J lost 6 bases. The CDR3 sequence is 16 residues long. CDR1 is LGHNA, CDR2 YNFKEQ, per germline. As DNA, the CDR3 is TGTGCCAGCAGCCAAGATGGGACTAGCGGCGCCGGGGAGCTGTTTTTT. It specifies CASSQDGTSGAGELFF.

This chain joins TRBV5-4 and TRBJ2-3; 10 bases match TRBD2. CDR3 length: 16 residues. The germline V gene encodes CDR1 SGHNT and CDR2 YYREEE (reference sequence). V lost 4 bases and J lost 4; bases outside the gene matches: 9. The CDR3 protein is CASSTLAGEGSDTQYF. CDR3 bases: TGTGCCAGCAGCACCCTAGCGGGAGAGGGCTCAGATACGCAGTATTTT.

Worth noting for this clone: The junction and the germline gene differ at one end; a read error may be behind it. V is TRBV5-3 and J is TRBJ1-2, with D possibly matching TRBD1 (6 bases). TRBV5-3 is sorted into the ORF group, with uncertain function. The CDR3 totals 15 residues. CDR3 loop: CARSPSTGANYDYTF. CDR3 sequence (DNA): TGTGCCAGAAGCCCCTCGACAGGTGCTAACTATGACTACACCTTC.

The CDR3 coding sequence is TGTGCCAGCAGTAGTTGGACAGGGGGTAACAATGAGCAGTTCTTC. This sequence encodes CASSSWTGGNNEQFF. The gene calls are TRBV5-4 and TRBJ2-1; 10 bases align to TRBD1. The CDR3 length is 15 residues. The V segment lost 5 bases and the J segment 5 bases; nucleotides outside the gene matches: 7. Germline lookup yields CDR1 SGHNT and CDR2 YYREEE (reference sequence).

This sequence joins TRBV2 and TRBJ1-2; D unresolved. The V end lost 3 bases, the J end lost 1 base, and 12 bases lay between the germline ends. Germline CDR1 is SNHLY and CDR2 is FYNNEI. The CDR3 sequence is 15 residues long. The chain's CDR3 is CASSEDPRLNYGYTF. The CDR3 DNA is TGTGCCAGCAGTGAGGACCCGCGACTTAACTATGGCTACACCTTC.

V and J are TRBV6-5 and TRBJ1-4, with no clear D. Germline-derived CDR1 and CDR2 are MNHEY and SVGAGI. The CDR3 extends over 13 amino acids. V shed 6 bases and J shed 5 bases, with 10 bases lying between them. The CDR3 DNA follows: TGTGCCAGCAGAAGGACCGTAAATGAAAAACTGTTTTTT. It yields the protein CASRRTVNEKLFF.

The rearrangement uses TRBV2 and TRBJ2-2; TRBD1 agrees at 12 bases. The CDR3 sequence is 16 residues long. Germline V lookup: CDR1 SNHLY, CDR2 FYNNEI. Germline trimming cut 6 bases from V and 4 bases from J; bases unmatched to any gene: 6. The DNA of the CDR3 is TGTGCCAGCAGGAGGGGGACAGGGGGCGGCACCGGGGAGCTGTTTTTT. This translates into CASRRGTGGGTGELFF.

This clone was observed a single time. The CDR3 spells CASSLRDRVGTDTQYF. The CDR3 DNA sequence: TGTGCCAGCAGCTTAAGGGACAGGGTTGGCACAGATACGCAGTATTTT. The chain uses TRBV13 and TRBJ2-3; 9 positions match TRBD1. The CDR3 is 16 amino acids. V lost 2 bases and J lost 1; bases outside the gene matches: 4. The germline gives CDR1 PRHDT, CDR2 FYEKMQ (reference sequence).

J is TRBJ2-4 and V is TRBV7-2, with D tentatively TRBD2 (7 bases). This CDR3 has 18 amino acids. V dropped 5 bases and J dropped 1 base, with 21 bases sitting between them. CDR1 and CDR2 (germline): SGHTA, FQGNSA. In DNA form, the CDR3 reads TGTGCCAGCAGCCCCAGAGGGGGGGGAGGGGAGGCCAAAAACATTCAGTACTTC. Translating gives CASSPRGGGGEAKNIQYF.

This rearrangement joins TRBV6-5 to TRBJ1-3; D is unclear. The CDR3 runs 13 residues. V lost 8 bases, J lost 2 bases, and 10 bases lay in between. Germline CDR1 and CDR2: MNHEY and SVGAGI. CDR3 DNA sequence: TGTGCCAGCTCCGACTGGGCTGGAAACACCATATATTTT. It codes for CASSDWAGNTIYF.

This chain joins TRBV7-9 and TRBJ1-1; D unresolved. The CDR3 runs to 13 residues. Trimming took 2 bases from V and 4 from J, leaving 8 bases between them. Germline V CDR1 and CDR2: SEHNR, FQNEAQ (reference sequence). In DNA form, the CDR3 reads TGTGCCAGCAGCTTAATGGGCGGCACTGAAGCTTTCTTT. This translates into CASSLMGGTEAFF.

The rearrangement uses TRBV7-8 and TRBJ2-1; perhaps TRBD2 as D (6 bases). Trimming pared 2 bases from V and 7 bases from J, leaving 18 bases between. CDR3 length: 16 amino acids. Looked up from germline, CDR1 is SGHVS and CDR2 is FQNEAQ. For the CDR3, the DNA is TGTGCCAGCAGCTTACGCCCGCCAGGTAGCGGTAATGAGCAGTTCTTC. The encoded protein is CASSLRPPGSGNEQFF.

The CDR3 bases are TGTGCCAGCAGCACGGGACTCCGGGGAACGCAGTATTTT. Its translation: CASSTGLRGTQYF. V usage is TRBV6-5 and J usage is TRBJ2-3; maybe TRBD2 (6 bases). The V gene's germline CDR1 is MNHEY and CDR2 SVGAGI. This CDR3 contains 13 residues. The V gene lost 6 bases and the J gene lost 9 bases, with 16 bases spanning the gap.

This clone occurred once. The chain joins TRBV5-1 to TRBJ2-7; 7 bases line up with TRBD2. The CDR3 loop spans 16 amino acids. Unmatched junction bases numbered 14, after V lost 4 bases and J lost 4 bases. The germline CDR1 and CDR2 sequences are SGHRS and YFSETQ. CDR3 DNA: TGCGCCAGCAGCCCGGGAGGATTCGCCTCCCTTTACGAGCAGTACTTC. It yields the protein CASSPGGFASLYEQYF.

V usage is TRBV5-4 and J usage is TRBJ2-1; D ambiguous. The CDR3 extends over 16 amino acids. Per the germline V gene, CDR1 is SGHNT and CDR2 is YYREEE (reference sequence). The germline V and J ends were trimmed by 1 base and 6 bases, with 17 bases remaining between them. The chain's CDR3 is CASSLYLSRSSNEQFF. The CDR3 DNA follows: TGTGCCAGCAGCTTGTATCTTAGCCGGTCAAGCAATGAGCAGTTCTTC.